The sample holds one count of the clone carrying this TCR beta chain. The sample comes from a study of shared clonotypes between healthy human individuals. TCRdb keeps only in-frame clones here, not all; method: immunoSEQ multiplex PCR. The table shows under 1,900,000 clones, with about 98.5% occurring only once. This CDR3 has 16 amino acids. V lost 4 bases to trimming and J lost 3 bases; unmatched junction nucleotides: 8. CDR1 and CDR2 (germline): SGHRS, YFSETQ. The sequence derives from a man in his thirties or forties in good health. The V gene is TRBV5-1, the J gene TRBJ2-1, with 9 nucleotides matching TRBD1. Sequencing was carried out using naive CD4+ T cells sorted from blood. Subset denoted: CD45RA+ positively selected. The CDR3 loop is CASSIQGARGYNEQFF. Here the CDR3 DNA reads TGCGCCAGCAGCATACAGGGGGCTAGGGGCTACAATGAGCAGTTCTTC. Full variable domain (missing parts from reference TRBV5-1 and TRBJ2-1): KAGVTQTPRYLIKTRGQQVTLSCSPISGHRSVSWYQQTPGQGLQFLFEYFSETQRNKGNFPGRFSGRQFSNSRSEMNVSTLELGDSALYLCASSIQGARGYNEQFFGPGTRLTVL.